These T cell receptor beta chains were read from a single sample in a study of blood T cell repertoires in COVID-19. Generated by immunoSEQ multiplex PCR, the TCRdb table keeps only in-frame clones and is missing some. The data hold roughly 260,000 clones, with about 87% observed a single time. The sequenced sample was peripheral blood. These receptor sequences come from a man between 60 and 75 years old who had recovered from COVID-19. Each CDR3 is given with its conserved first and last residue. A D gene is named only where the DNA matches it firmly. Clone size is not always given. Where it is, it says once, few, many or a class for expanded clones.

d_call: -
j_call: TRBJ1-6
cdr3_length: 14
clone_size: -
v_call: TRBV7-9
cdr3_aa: CASSLGADNSPLHF
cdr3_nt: TGTGCCAGCAGCTTGGGCGCAGATAATTCACCCCTCCACTTT

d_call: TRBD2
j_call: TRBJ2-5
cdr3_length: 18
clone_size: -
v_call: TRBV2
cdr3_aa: CASREGKTSGGKQETQYF
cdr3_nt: TGTGCCAGCAGGGAAGGTAAAACTAGCGGGGGCAAACAAGAGACCCAGTACTTC

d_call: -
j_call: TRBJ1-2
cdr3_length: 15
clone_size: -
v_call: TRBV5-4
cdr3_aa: CASSLDPGQTFGYTF
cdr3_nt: TGTGCCAGCAGCTTGGATCCGGGACAAACTTTTGGCTACACCTTC

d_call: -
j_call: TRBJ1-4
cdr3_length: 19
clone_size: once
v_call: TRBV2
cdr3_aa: CASSEIRGRVFATNEKLFF
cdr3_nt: TGTGCCAGCAGTGAGATACGTGGGCGGGTCTTTGCAACTAATGAAAAACTGTTTTTT

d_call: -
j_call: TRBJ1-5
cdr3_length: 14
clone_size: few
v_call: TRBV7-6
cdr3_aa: CASSRGGGGQPQHF
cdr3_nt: TGTGCCAGCAGCCGAGGGGGGGGAGGCCAGCCCCAGCATTTT

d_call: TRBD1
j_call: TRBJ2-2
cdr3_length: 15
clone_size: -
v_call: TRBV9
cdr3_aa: CASSLGQGWTGELFF
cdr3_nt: TGTGCCAGCAGCTTGGGACAGGGATGGACCGGGGAGCTGTTTTTT

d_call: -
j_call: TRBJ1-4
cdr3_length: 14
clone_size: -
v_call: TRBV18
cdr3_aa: CASSQGLANEKLFF
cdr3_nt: TGTGCCAGCTCACAGGGGTTGGCTAATGAAAAACTGTTTTTT

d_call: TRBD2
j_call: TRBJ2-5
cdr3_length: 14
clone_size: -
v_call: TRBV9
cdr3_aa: CASSPGTSGETQYF
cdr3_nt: TGTGCCAGCAGTCCCGGGACTAGCGGGGAGACCCAGTACTTC

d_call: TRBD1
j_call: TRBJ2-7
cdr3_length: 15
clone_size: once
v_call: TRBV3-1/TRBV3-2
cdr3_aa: CASSPWTGGAYEQYF
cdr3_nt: TGTGCCAGCAGCCCTTGGACAGGGGGGGCCTACGAGCAGTACTTC

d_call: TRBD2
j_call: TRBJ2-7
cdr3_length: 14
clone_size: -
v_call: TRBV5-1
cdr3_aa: CASSLGLAGDEQYF
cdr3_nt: TGCGCCAGCAGCTTGGGACTAGCGGGGGACGAGCAGTACTTC

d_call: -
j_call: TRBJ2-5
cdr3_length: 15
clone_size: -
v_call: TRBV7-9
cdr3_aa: CASSLAPPGSETQYF
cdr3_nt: TGTGCCAGCAGCTTAGCCCCCCCGGGGAGCGAGACCCAGTACTTC

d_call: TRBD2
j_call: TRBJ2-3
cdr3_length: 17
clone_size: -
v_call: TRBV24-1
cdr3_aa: CATSDLGSGGRTDTQYF
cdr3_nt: TGTGCCACCAGTGATTTGGGTAGCGGGGGAAGGACAGATACGCAGTATTTT

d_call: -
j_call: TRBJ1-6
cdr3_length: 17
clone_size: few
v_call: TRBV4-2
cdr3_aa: CASSQGLRDRNNSPLHF
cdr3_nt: TGTGCCAGCAGCCAAGGATTGAGAGACAGAAATAATTCACCCCTCCACTTT

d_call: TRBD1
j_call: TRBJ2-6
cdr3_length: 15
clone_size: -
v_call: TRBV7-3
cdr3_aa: CASSVFGQGSNVLTF
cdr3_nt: TGTGCCAGCAGCGTTTTTGGACAGGGATCCAACGTCCTGACTTTC

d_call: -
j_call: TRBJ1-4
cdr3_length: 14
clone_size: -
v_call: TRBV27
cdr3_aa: CASSRGGPNEKLFF
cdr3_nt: TGTGCCAGCAGTCGAGGGGGTCCCAATGAAAAACTGTTTTTT

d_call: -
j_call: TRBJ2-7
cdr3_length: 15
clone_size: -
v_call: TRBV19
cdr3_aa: CASSIGSGASREQYF
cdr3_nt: TGTGCCAGTAGTATCGGTAGCGGAGCGAGCCGCGAGCAGTACTTC

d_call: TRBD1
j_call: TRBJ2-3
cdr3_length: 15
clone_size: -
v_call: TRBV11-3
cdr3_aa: CASSRQGTARDTQYF
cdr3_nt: TGTGCCAGCAGCCGACAGGGGACTGCTAGGGATACGCAGTATTTT

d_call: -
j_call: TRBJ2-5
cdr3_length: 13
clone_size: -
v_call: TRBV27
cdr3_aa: CASRNRVKETQYF
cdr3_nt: TGTGCCAGCAGAAACAGGGTAAAAGAGACCCAGTACTTC

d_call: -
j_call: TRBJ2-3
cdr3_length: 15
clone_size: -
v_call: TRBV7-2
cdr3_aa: CASSLVGPRTDTQYF
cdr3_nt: TGTGCCAGCAGCTTAGTTGGCCCCCGCACAGATACGCAGTATTTT

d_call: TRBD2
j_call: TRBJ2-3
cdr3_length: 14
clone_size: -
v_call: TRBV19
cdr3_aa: CASSLSGRTDTQYF
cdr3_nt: TGTGCCAGTAGTCTTAGCGGGCGCACAGATACGCAGTATTTT

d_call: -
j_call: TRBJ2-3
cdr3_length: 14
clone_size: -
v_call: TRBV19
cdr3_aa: CASSITGYGDTQYF
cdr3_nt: TGTGCCAGTAGTATAACAGGGTACGGAGATACGCAGTATTTT

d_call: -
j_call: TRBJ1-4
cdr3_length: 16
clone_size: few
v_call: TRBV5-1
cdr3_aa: CASSTRWGDGNEKLFF
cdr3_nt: TGCGCCAGCAGCACCCGGTGGGGCGATGGTAATGAAAAACTGTTTTTT

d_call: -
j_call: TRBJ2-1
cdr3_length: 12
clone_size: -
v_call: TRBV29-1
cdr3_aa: CSAHLVVNEQFF
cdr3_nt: TGCAGCGCCCACCTAGTAGTCAATGAGCAGTTCTTC

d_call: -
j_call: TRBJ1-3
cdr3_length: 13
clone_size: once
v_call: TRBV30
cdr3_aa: CAWGGDSGNTIYF
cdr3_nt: TGTGCCTGGGGGGGCGACTCTGGAAACACCATATATTTT

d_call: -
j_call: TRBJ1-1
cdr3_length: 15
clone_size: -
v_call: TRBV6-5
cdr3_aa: CASTAGGSLNTEAFF
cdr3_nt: TGTGCCAGCACCGCAGGAGGGTCATTGAACACTGAAGCTTTCTTT

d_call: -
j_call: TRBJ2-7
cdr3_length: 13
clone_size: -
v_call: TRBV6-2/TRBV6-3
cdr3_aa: CASTPGGLYEQYF
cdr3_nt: TGTGCCAGCACCCCTGGGGGCCTCTACGAGCAGTACTTC

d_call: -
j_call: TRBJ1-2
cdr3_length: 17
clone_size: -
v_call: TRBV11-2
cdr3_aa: CASSAYPETEGMDGYTF
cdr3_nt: TGTGCCAGCAGCGCATATCCAGAGACAGAAGGGATGGATGGCTACACCTTC

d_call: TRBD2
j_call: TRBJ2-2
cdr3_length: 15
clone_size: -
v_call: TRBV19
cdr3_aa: CASSVSGGNTGELFF
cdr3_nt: TGTGCCAGTAGTGTCAGCGGGGGGAACACCGGGGAGCTGTTTTTT

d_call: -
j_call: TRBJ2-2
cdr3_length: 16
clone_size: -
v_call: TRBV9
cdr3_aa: CASTFSGAPNTGELFF
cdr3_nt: TGTGCCAGCACCTTTAGCGGAGCTCCGAACACCGGGGAGCTGTTTTTT

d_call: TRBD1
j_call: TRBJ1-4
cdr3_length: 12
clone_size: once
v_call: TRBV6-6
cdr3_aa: CASRPGTGELFF
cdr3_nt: TGTGCCAGCAGACCCGGGACAGGGGAACTGTTTTTT

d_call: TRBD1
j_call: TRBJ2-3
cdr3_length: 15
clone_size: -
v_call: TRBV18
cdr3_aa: CASRPGQGAGDTQYF
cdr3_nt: TGTGCCAGCCGTCCGGGACAGGGGGCTGGAGATACGCAGTATTTT

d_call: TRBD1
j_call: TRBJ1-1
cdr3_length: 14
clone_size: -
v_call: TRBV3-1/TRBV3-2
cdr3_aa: CASSPTGKNTEAFF
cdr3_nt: TGTGCCAGCAGCCCGACAGGGAAGAACACTGAAGCTTTCTTT

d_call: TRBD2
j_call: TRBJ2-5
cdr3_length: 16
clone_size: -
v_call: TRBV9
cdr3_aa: CASSVGSGGVQETQYF
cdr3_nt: TGTGCCAGCAGCGTAGGCAGCGGGGGGGTCCAAGAGACCCAGTACTTC

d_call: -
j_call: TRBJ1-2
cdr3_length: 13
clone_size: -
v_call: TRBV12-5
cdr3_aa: CASGEGQLYGYTF
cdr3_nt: TGTGCTAGTGGCGAGGGTCAGCTCTATGGCTACACCTTC

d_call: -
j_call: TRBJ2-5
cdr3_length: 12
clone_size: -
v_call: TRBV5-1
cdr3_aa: CASSFQQETQYF
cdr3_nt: TGCGCCAGCAGCTTCCAACAAGAGACCCAGTACTTC

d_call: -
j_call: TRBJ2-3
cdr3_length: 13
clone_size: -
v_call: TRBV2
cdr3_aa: CATPQRGTDTQYF
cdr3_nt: TGTGCCACCCCCCAGCGGGGCACAGATACGCAGTATTTT

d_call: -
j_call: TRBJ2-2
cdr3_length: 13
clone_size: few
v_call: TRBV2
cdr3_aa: CASRVRGSGELFF
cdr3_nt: TGTGCCAGCAGGGTCAGGGGTTCCGGGGAGCTGTTTTTT

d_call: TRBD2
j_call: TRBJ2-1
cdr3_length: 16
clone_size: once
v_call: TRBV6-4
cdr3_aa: CASRDSGGASYNEQFF
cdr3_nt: TGTGCCAGCAGGGATAGCGGGGGGGCGTCATACAATGAGCAGTTCTTC

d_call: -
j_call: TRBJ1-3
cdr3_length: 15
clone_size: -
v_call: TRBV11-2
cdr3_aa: CASSPLGGGGNTIYF
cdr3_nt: TGTGCCAGCAGCCCGCTAGGGGGGGGAGGAAACACCATATATTTT

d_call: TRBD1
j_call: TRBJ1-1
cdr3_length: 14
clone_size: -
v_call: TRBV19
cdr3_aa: CASSINRGLTEAFF
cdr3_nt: TGTGCCAGTAGTATAAACAGGGGATTGACTGAAGCTTTCTTT

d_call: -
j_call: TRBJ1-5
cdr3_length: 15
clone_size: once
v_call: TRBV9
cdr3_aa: CASSVGDYSNQPQHF
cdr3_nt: TGTGCCAGCAGCGTAGGGGACTATAGCAATCAGCCCCAGCATTTT

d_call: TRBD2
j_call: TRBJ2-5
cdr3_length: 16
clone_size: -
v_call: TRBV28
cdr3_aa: CASSLIRRGGPETQYF
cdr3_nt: TGTGCCAGCAGTTTAATCCGGCGGGGGGGCCCGGAGACCCAGTACTTC

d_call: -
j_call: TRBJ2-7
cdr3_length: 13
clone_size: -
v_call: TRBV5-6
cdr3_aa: CASSLTGLYEQYF
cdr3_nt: TGTGCCAGCAGCTTGACAGGGTTGTACGAGCAGTACTTC

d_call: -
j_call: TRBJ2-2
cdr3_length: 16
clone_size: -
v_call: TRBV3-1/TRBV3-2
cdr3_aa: CASSQGGTGNTGELFF
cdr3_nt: TGTGCCAGCAGCCAAGGGGGAACAGGGAACACCGGGGAGCTGTTTTTT

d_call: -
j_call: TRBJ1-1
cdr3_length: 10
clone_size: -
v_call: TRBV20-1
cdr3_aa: CSARQIEAFF
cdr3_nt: TGCAGTGCTAGACAGATTGAAGCTTTCTTT

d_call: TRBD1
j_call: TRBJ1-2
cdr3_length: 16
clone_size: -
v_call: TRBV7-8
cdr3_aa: CASSPVGTAYFYGYTF
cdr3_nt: TGTGCCAGCAGCCCGGTAGGGACAGCTTACTTTTATGGCTACACCTTC

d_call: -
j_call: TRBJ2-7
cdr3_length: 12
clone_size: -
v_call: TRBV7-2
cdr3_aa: CASSFFSAEQYF
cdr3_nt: TGTGCCAGCAGCTTTTTCAGCGCCGAGCAGTACTTC

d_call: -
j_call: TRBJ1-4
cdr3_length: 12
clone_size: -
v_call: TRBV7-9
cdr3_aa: CASSLANEKLFF
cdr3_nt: TGTGCCAGCAGCCTCGCTAATGAAAAACTGTTTTTT

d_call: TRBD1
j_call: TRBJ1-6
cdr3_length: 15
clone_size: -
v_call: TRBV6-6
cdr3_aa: CASSYVGQYNSPLHF
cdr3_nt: TGTGCCAGCAGTTATGTGGGACAGTATAATTCACCCCTCCACTTT

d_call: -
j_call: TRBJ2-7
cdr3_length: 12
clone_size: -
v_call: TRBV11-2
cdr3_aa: CASSLAEREQYF
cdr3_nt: TGTGCCAGCAGCTTAGCGGAGCGCGAGCAGTACTTC

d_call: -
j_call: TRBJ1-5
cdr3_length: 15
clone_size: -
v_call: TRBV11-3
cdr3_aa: CASSLRGSSNQPQHF
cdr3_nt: TGTGCCAGCAGCTTACGGGGGAGTAGCAATCAGCCCCAGCATTTT

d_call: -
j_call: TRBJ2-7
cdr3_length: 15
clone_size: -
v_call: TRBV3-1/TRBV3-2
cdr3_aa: CASSQGSLARDEQYF
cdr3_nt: TGTGCCAGCAGCCAAGGATCACTAGCTAGGGACGAGCAGTACTTC

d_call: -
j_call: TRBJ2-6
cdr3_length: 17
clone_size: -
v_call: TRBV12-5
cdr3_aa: CASGPTTGLAGANVLTF
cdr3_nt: TGTGCTAGTGGACCGACTACAGGGCTAGCTGGGGCCAACGTCCTGACTTTC

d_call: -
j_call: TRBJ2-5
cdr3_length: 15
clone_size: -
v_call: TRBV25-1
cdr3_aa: CASSFGFAGQETQYF
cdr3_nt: TGTGCCAGCAGTTTTGGTTTCGCGGGGCAAGAGACCCAGTACTTC

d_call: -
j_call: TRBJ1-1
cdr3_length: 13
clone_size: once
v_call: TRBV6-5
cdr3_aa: CASSYSDGFEAFF
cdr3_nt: TGTGCCAGCAGTTACTCCGACGGGTTTGAAGCTTTCTTT

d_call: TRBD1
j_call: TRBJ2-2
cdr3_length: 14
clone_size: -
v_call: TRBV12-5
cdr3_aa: CASGLTGVAGELFF
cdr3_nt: TGTGCTAGTGGTTTGACAGGGGTAGCCGGGGAGCTGTTTTTT

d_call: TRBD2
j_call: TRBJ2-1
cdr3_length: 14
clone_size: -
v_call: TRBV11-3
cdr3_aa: CASSIAGGYNEQFF
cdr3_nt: TGTGCCAGCTCCATAGCGGGGGGTTACAATGAGCAGTTCTTC

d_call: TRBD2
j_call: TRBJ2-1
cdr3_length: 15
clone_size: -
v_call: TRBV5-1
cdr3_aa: CASSWRGGSYNEQFF
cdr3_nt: TGCGCCAGCAGCTGGCGGGGGGGCTCCTACAATGAGCAGTTCTTC

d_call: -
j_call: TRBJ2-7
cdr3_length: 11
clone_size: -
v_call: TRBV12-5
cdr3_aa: CASGRVVEQYF
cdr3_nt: TGTGCTAGTGGCCGGGTGGTCGAGCAGTACTTC

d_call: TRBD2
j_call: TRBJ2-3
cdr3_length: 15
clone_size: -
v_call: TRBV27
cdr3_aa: CASSMGLVGADTQYF
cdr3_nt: TGTGCCAGCAGTATGGGACTAGTAGGCGCAGATACGCAGTATTTT